The 6 T cell receptor beta chains below come from one sample, sequenced in a study of blood T cells in healthy people across ages. Sample-barcoded 5' priming and a J-beta primer mix drove a second PCR of roughly 7 to 11 cycles. TCRdb re-derived calls from the 5' RACE reads in MiXCR, one entry per CDR3 protein. This table has hundreds of thousands of distinct CDR3 sequences, around a fifth appearing once. What was sequenced was blood. Source of these receptors: a man aged 70-80 years in good health.

The J gene is TRBJ1-3, the V gene TRBV7-9; 7 bases line up with TRBD1. The germline gives CDR1 SEHNR, CDR2 FQNEAQ (reference sequence). The CDR3 contains 17 residues. Trimming removed 6 bases from V and 0 bases from J; junction bases left unmatched: 11. The CDR3 sequence is CASSNLGQQISGNTIYF. The CDR3 region has the DNA TGTGCCAGCAGTAACCTGGGACAGCAGATCTCTGGAAACACCATATATTTT. Combining the CDR3 with reference TRBV7-9 and TRBJ1-3 gives the whole variable domain DTGVSQNPRHKITKRGQNVTFRCDPISEHNRLYWYRQTLGQGPEFLTYFQNEAQLEKSRLLSDRFSAERPKGSFSTLEIQRTEQGDSAMYLCASSNLGQQISGNTIYFGEGSWLTVV.

The V gene is TRBV9, the J gene TRBJ1-4, with 7 bases that match TRBD1. This CDR3 contains 17 residues. V shed 0 bases, J shed 0 bases, and the junction held 5 bases outside the gene matches. Germline CDR1 SGDLS, CDR2 YYNGEE. In DNA form, the CDR3 reads TGTGCCAGCAGCGTAGGAGGGGGCGCGACAACTAATGAAAAACTGTTTTTT. It encodes CASSVGGGATTNEKLFF.

This clonotype was seen only once. J is TRBJ2-6 and V is TRBV2; D gene unclear. The CDR3 extends over 13 amino acids. Germline CDR1 and CDR2: SNHLY and FYNNEI. The ends were cut back, 7 bases at V and 1 base at J, with 5 bases in the middle. CDR3 coding DNA: TGTGCCAGCAACCCTTCTGGGGCCAACGTCCTGACTTTC. It encodes CASNPSGANVLTF.

This clonotype came up a few times. J is TRBJ1-2 and V is TRBV20-1, with 9 positions matching TRBD1. The CDR3 sequence is 16 residues long. Germline V gene sequence: CDR1 DFQATT, CDR2 SNEGSKA (reference sequence). Unmatched junction bases numbered 11, after V lost 2 bases and J lost 4 bases. In DNA form, the CDR3 reads TGCAGTGCTAGACTCCTTGGGGGGACAGGGACCTATGGCTACACCTTC. Protein: CSARLLGGTGTYGYTF.

The J gene is TRBJ1-3, the V gene TRBV2; D unclear. Trimming cost V 7 bases and J 0 bases, with 10 bases left between them. In germline, CDR1 is SNHLY, CDR2 FYNNEI. This CDR3 comprises 14 residues. CDR3 sequence: CASTFLSSGNTIYF. CDR3 nucleotide sequence: TGTGCCAGCACCTTCCTCAGCTCTGGAAACACCATATATTTT.

This clonotype appeared a few times. This chain uses TRBV3-1 with TRBJ2-7; D might be TRBD2 (6 bases). The CDR3 sequence is 16 residues long. The V gene's germline CDR1 is LGHDT and CDR2 YNNKEL (reference sequence). With 1 base removed from V and 5 bases from J, the gap between germline ends came to 18 bases. CDR3 DNA sequence: TGTGCCAGCAGCCAAGGATCTGGGGGAGCGGGCCACGAGCAGTACTTC. Amino acids: CASSQGSGGAGHEQYF.